Listed here are 4 T cell receptor beta chains from one sample, sequenced in a study of response to subunit inactivated influenza vaccine. A single record per CDR3 protein comes from TCRdb applying MiXCR to the RT-PCR reads. This repertoire shows about half a million distinct CDR3 sequences, roughly 8.2% found once; its top ten account for roughly 13%. Specimen: PBMCs from blood, collected less than 30 months after vaccination. The source is a man aged 50-75 years who received an inactivated influenza vaccine.

This clonotype was observed a handful of times. The chain employs TRBV6-1 and TRBJ2-7, with TRBD2 matching over 11 bases. In germline, CDR1 is MNHNS, CDR2 SASEGT. This CDR3 is 17 amino acids long. V shed 5 bases, J shed 5 bases, and the junction held 14 bases outside the gene matches. The CDR3: CASSPRRASGRIDEQYF. The CDR3 DNA sequence: TGTGCCAGCAGTCCCCGGAGGGCTAGCGGGAGGATCGACGAGCAGTACTTC.

This clonotype was observed a handful of times. The chain uses TRBV2 and TRBJ2-2; 10 bases line up with TRBD1. V gave up 4 bases and J gave up 9 bases; unmatched junction bases: 8. Germline values: CDR1 SNHLY, CDR2 FYNNEI. This CDR3 contains 15 residues. The CDR3 protein is CASSVGTGVHRELFF. The CDR3 nucleotides read TGTGCCAGCAGTGTCGGGACAGGGGTGCACCGGGAGCTGTTTTTT.

As DNA, the CDR3 is TGTGCCAGCAGCCAAGCAGGGGCTAATAACTATGGCTACACCTTC. Protein: CASSQAGANNYGYTF. The chain links TRBV4-2 to TRBJ1-2, with a weak D call TRBD1 (6 bases). CDR1 is LGHNA, CDR2 YNFKEQ, per germline. With 1 base removed from V and 1 base from J, the gap between germline ends came to 10 bases. The CDR3 spans 15 residues.

This clonotype was detected a few times. The chain is built from TRBV7-2 and TRBJ1-4, with D perhaps TRBD1 (5 bases). CDR1 is SGHTA, CDR2 FQGNSA, per germline. Trimming took off 5 bases at V and 7 bases at J, with 17 bases between the two ends. There are 15 residues in the CDR3. As DNA, the CDR3 is TGTGCCAGCAGCCCGAAACAGGTCCTAAGTGAAAAACTGTTTTTT. Residues: CASSPKQVLSEKLFF.